These 20 T cell receptor beta chains share one sample of origin, sequenced in a study of cytomegalovirus exposure and HLA in healthy donors. The PCR employed 60 Vbeta primers together with 13 Jbeta primers. TCRdb keeps only in-frame clones here, not all; method: immunoSEQ multiplex PCR. Across tens of thousands of clones, the top ten clones capture about 2.9% of the sample. The sequenced sample was PBMCs. These receptors came from a man aged 35 to 55 in good health and CMV-seronegative.

This chain joins TRBV5-6 and TRBJ2-4; D remains unclear. The CDR3 runs to 15 residues. V lost 0 bases and J lost 0, with 7 bases in between. The germline gives CDR1 SGHDT, CDR2 YYEEEE. CDR3 protein: CASSLAGLAKNIQYF. The CDR3 DNA follows: TGTGCCAGCAGCTTGGCGGGTCTAGCCAAAAACATTCAGTACTTC. The full variable domain, its missing parts supplied by reference TRBV5-6 and TRBJ2-4, is DAGVTQSPTHLIKTRGQQVTLRCSPKSGHDTVSWYQQALGQGPQFIFQYYEEEERQRGNFPDRFSGHQFPNYSSELNVNALLLGDSALYLCASSLAGLAKNIQYFGAGTRLSVL.

The chain employs TRBV7-9 and TRBJ2-1; weak D call: TRBD1 (6 bases). V lost 4 bases, J lost 2 bases, and 15 bases lay in between. Germline V lookup: CDR1 SEHNR, CDR2 FQNEAQ (reference sequence). The CDR3 extends over 16 amino acids. The CDR3 nucleotides are TGTGCCAGCAGCTCGGAAACAGGGTCCACCTACAATGAGCAGTTCTTC. It is translated as CASSSETGSTYNEQFF.

The chain has TRBV7-3 and TRBJ2-3; TRBD2 matches 11 bases. Germline V gives CDR1 SGHTA, CDR2 FQGTGA. The CDR3 covers 16 residues. The trim removed 5 bases at V and 2 bases at J, leaving 6 bases unmatched. Written as DNA, the CDR3 is TGTGCCAGCAGCCCTATAGCGGGGGGGATCACAGATACGCAGTATTTT. Encoded protein: CASSPIAGGITDTQYF.

The rearrangement uses TRBV30 and TRBJ1-2; D is undetermined. Per germline, CDR1 GTSNPN and CDR2 SVGIG (reference sequence). Trimming shortened V by 1 base and J by 5 bases, and 5 bases separated the two germline ends. The CDR3 covers 11 residues. CDR3 nucleotide sequence: TGTGCCTGGAGTGGCGCTTATGGCTACACCTTC. Protein product: CAWSGAYGYTF. Combining the CDR3 with reference TRBV30 and TRBJ1-2 gives the whole variable domain SQTIHQWPATLVQPVGSPLSLECTVEGTSNPNLYWYRQAAGRGLQLLFYSVGIGQISSEVPQNLSASRPQDRQFILSSKKLLLSDSGFYLCAWSGAYGYTFGSGTRLTVV.

The genes are TRBV5-4 and TRBJ2-7, with 7 nucleotides matching TRBD1. The germline V gene encodes CDR1 SGHNT and CDR2 YYREEE (reference sequence). The CDR3 has 13 residues. After removal of 3 bases from V and 3 bases from J, the junction contained 3 bases not matched to a gene. The CDR3 loop is CASSYGQVYEQYF. The CDR3 DNA sequence: TGTGCCAGCAGCTACGGACAGGTCTACGAGCAGTACTTC.

The chain joins TRBV6-6 to TRBJ2-7, with 9 positions matching TRBD1. Germline V gene lookup returns CDR1 MNHNY and CDR2 SVGAGI (reference sequence). This CDR3 has 14 amino acids. V was clipped by 5 bases and J by 4 bases; unmatched bases: 6. For the CDR3, the DNA is TGTGCCAGCAGTCAACAGGGGGCTGGGTACGAGCAGTACTTC. Protein sequence: CASSQQGAGYEQYF.

This chain joins TRBV7-9 and TRBJ1-6; 7 positions match TRBD1. Germline CDR1 SEHNR, CDR2 FQNEAQ (reference sequence). This CDR3 contains 15 residues. V shed 5 bases, J shed 5 bases, and the junction held 6 bases outside the gene matches. The CDR3 sequence: CASSMGQKDNSPLHF. DNA of the CDR3: TGTGCCAGCAGCATGGGACAGAAGGATAATTCACCCCTCCACTTT.

The CDR3 bases are TGTGCCAGCAGAACTTCCGGGACAGGGGTTGAAAAACTGTTTTTT. It is translated as CASRTSGTGVEKLFF. This rearrangement joins TRBV2 to TRBJ1-4; 10 bases align to TRBD1. Trimming cost V 6 bases and J 7 bases; bases outside gene matches: 8. CDR3 size: 15 residues. Germline CDR1 reads SNHLY; CDR2 reads FYNNEI.

The rearrangement joins TRBV30 to TRBJ1-2; D gene unclear. The germline V gene encodes CDR1 GTSNPN and CDR2 SVGIG (reference sequence). CDR3 length: 11 amino acids. The V and J ends lost 4 bases and 8 bases respectively, with 11 bases between them. CDR3 DNA: TGTGCCTGGAATTCTGTGCGGGGCTACACCTTC. This translates into CAWNSVRGYTF.

DNA of the CDR3: TGTGCCAGTGCAGCGGGGAGGGACACAGATACGCAGTATTTT. Protein product: CASAAGRDTDTQYF. This chain connects TRBV7-3 to TRBJ2-3; 7 bases are a match to TRBD2. Per germline, CDR1 SGHTA and CDR2 FQGTGA. With 9 bases clipped from V and 2 bases from J, the junction kept 8 bases outside the gene matches. The CDR3 runs to 14 residues.

The rearrangement uses TRBV19 and TRBJ2-5; 11 bases agree with TRBD2. The V gene's germline CDR1 is LNHDA and CDR2 SQIVND (reference sequence). With V trimmed by 6 bases and J by 5 bases, 8 bases remained unmatched. The CDR3 extends over 15 amino acids. CDR3 loop: CASRKIAGGRETQYF. The CDR3 DNA reads TGTGCCAGTAGAAAAATAGCGGGGGGGCGGGAGACCCAGTACTTC.

The rearrangement joins TRBV7-2 to TRBJ2-2; 9 bases line up with TRBD2. CDR1 and CDR2 (germline): SGHTA, FQGNSA. With V trimmed by 5 bases and J by 3 bases, 7 bases remained unmatched. The CDR3 totals 16 residues. The DNA of the CDR3 is TGTGCCAGCAGCCAAGGAGCGGGGGGCTACACCGGGGAGCTGTTTTTT. It translates to CASSQGAGGYTGELFF.

The chain employs TRBV9 and TRBJ2-1, with 8 bases that match TRBD1. Looked up from germline, CDR1 is SGDLS and CDR2 is YYNGEE. The V and J ends lost 0 bases and 8 bases, in that order; junction bases with no gene match: 4. CDR3 length: 14 residues. The CDR3 sequence is CASSVGTGIDEQFF. The CDR3 DNA reads TGTGCCAGCAGCGTAGGGACAGGGATAGATGAGCAGTTCTTC.

V gene TRBV7-2 combines with J gene TRBJ2-5; the match to TRBD2 covers 12 bases. Per germline, CDR1 SGHTA and CDR2 FQGNSA. V dropped 6 bases and J dropped 0; count of bases not matched to a gene: 11. This CDR3 contains 18 residues. The CDR3, as DNA: TGTGCCAGCAGGCGCGCTCCTAGCGGGGGGGGCTACCAAGAGACCCAGTACTTC. Encoded protein: CASRRAPSGGGYQETQYF.

The CDR3 DNA is TGTGCCAGCAGTGGAGTAGGACAGGGTCTGCGCTACACCTTC. As protein: CASSGVGQGLRYTF. The chain joins TRBV6-1 to TRBJ1-2; TRBD1 agrees at 8 bases. V dropped 4 bases and J dropped 9; count of bases not matched to a gene: 10. CDR1 and CDR2 (germline): MNHNS, SASEGT. This CDR3 spans 14 amino acids.

V and J are TRBV10-3 and TRBJ1-1; a weak D match, TRBD1 (6 bases). V was clipped by 10 bases and J by 5 bases, with 20 bases between them. CDR3 length equals 14 residues. CDR1 is ENHRY and CDR2 is SYGVKD in the germline V gene. The CDR3 loop reads CASSNRDQGTEAFF. The CDR3 DNA follows: TGTGCCAGCAGCAACAGGGATCAGGGAACTGAAGCTTTCTTT.

Comment on this clone: Its ends do not fully match the called genes, so a read error is possible. This sequence joins TRBV7-7 and TRBJ2-1, with D perhaps matching TRBD2 (6 bases). CDR3 length equals 14 residues. Germline V lookup: CDR1 SSHAT, CDR2 FNYEAQ (reference sequence). The CDR3 DNA is TGTGCTAGCAGCTTAGGGACTGTATACAATGAGCAGTTCTTC. It yields the protein CASSLGTVYNEQFF.

V usage is TRBV19 and J usage is TRBJ2-1, with 11 bases aligning to TRBD2. The junction had 9 bases not matched to a gene; V was cut back by 9 bases and J by 5 bases. The V gene's germline CDR1 is LNHDA and CDR2 SQIVND (reference sequence). CDR3 size: 15 residues. DNA for the CDR3: TGTGCCAGCCGGACTAGCGGGTTCATACACAATGAGCAGTTCTTC. Translating gives CASRTSGFIHNEQFF.

The rearrangement links TRBV6-1 to TRBJ2-7; TRBD2 matches at 8 bases. Per the germline V gene, CDR1 is MNHNS and CDR2 is SASEGT. Trimming removed 10 bases from V and 2 bases from J; junction bases left unmatched: 7. This CDR3 comprises 13 residues. Here the CDR3 DNA reads TGTGCCATCCAGAGCGGGGGTACCTACGAGCAGTACTTC. It yields the protein CAIQSGGTYEQYF.

V gene TRBV14 combines with J gene TRBJ2-7; TRBD1 might be the D (6 bases). Trimming shortened V by 4 bases and J by 3 bases, and 10 bases separated the two germline ends. The CDR3 extends over 13 amino acids. Germline V gene sequence: CDR1 SGHDN, CDR2 FVKESK. CDR3 loop: CASSRDRFYEQYF. CDR3 DNA: TGTGCCAGCAGCCGAGACAGGTTCTACGAGCAGTACTTC.